This T cell receptor (beta chain) was recorded in a study of CD4 and CD8 cells across lung adenocarcinoma regions. Donors had localized lung adenocarcinoma, a non-small cell lung cancer. Germline V gives CDR1 SGHTA, CDR2 FQGNSA. CDR3 size: 15 residues. V was trimmed by 5 bases and J by 0 bases, leaving 13 bases between them. This clonotype was seen more than once but under ten times. TCRdb passed the PCR reads through MiXCR, listing each CDR3 protein once. Among about 4,800 distinct CDR3 sequences listed, roughly 45% were seen once. The chain employs TRBV7-2 and TRBJ1-1, with a tentative D call TRBD1 (6 bases). Sequenced: CD4+ T cells from the margin of a lung tumor. This TCR was recovered from a female donor with lung adenocarcinoma. The CD4 and CD8 labels of this study may be unreliable. Here the CDR3 reads CASSVQTGLNTEAFF. Here the CDR3 DNA reads TGTGCCAGCAGCGTTCAGACAGGACTGAACACTGAAGCTTTCTTT.